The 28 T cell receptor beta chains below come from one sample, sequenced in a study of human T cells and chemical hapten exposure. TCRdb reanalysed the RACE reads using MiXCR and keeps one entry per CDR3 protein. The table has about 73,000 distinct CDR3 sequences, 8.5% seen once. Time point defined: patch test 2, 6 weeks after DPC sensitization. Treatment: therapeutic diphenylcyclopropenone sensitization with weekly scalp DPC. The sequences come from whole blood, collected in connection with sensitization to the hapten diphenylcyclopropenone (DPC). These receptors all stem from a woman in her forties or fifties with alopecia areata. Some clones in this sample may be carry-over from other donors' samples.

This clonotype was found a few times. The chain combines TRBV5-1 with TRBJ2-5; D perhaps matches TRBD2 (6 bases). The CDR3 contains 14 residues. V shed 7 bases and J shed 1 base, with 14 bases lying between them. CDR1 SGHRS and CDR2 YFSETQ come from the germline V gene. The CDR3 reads CASQTSPVQETQYF. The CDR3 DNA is TGCGCCAGCCAGACTAGTCCCGTCCAAGAGACCCAGTACTTC.

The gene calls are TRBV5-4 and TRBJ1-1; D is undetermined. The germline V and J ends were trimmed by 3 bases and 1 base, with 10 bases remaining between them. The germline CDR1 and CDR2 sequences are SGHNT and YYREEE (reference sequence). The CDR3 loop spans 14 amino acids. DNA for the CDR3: TGTGCCAGCAGCTCGTGGACCGCGAACACTGAAGCTTTCTTT. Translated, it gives CASSSWTANTEAFF.

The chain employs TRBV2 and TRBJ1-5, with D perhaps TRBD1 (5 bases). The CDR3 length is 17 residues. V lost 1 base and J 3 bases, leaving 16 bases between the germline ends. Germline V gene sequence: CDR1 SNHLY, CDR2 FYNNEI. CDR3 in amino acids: CASSEDRKVLFNQPQHF. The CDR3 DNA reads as TGTGCCAGCAGTGAAGACAGGAAAGTCCTATTCAATCAGCCCCAGCATTTT.

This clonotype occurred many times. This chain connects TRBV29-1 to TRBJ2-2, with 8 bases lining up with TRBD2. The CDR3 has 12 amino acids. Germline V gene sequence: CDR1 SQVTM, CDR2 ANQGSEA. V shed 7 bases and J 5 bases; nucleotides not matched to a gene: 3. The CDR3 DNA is TGCAGCGGGGGACTAGGAACCGGGGAGCTGTTTTTT. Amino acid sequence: CSGGLGTGELFF.

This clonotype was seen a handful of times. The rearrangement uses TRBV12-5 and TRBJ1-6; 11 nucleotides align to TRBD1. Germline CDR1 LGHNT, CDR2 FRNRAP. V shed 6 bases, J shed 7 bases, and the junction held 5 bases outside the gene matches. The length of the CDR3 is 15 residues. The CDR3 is CASGGQGARNSPLHF. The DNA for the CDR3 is TGTGCTAGTGGAGGACAGGGGGCACGAAATTCACCCCTCCACTTT.

As DNA, the CDR3 is TGTGCCAGCAGTGAAGCGTTAATCGTGATTCAGCCCCAGCATTTT. It specifies CASSEALIVIQPQHF. The V gene is TRBV2, the J gene TRBJ1-5; no reliable D call. V was clipped by 0 bases and J by 6 bases, with 12 bases between them. The CDR3 loop spans 15 amino acids. The germline V gene encodes CDR1 SNHLY and CDR2 FYNNEI.

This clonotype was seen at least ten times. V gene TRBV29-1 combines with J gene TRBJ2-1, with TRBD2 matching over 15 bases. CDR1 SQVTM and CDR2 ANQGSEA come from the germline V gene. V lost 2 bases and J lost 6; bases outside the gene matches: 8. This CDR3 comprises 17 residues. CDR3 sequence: CSVERTSGRAGGNEQFF. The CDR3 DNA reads TGCAGCGTTGAAAGGACTAGCGGGAGGGCCGGGGGCAATGAGCAGTTCTTC.

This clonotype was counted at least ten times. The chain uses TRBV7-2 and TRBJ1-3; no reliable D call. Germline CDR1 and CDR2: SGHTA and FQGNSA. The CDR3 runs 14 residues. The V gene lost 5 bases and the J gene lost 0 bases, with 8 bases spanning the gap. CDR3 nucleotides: TGTGCCAGCAGCCCCGGGATCTCTGGAAACACCATATATTTT. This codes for CASSPGISGNTIYF.

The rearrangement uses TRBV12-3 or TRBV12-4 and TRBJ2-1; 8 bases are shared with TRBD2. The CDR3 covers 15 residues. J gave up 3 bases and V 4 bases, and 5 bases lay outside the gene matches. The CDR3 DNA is TGTGCCAGCAGTTCAAGCGGGGGCAACTACAATGAGCAGTTCTTC. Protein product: CASSSSGGNYNEQFF.

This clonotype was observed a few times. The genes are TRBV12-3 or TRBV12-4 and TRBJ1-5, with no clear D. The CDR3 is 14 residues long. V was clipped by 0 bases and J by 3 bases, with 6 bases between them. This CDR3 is CASSLAGFNQPQHF. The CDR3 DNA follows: TGTGCCAGCAGTTTAGCGGGGTTCAATCAGCCCCAGCATTTT.

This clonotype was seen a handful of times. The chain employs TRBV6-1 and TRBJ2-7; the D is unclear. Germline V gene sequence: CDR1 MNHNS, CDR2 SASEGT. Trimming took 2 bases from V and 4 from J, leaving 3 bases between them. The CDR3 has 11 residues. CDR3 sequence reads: CASSEPYEQYF. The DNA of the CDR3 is TGTGCCAGCAGTGAACCGTACGAGCAGTACTTC.

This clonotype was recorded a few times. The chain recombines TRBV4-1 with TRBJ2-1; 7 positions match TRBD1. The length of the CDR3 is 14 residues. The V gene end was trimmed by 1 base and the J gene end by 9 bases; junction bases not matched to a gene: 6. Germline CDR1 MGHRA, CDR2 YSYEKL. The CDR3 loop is CASSQGTGVGEQFF. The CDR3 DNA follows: TGCGCCAGCAGCCAAGGAACAGGGGTTGGTGAGCAGTTCTTC.

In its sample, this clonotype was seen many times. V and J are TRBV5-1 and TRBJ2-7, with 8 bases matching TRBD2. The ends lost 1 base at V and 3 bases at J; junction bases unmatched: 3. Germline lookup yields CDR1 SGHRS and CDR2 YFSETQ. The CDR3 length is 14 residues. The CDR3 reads CASSLTSGDYEQYF. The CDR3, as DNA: TGCGCCAGCAGCTTGACTAGCGGCGACTACGAGCAGTACTTC.

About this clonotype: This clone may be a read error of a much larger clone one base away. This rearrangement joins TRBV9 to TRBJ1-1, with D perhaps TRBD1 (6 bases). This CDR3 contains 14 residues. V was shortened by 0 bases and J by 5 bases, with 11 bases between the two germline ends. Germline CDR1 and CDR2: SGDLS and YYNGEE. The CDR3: CASSVAEGETEAFF. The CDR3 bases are TGTGCCAGCAGCGTAGCGGAGGGGGAAACTGAAGCTTTCTTT. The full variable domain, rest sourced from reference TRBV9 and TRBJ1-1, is DSGVTQTPKHLITATGQRVTLRCSPRSGDLSVYWYQQSLDQGLQFLIQYYNGEERAKGNILERFSAQQFPDLHSELNLSSLELGDSALYFCASSVAEGETEAFFGQGTRLTVV.

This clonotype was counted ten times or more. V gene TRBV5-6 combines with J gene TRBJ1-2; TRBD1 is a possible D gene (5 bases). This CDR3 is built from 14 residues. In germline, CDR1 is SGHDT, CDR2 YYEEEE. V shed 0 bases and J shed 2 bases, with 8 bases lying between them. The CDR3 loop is CASSLAGLNYGYTF. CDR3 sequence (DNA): TGTGCCAGCAGCTTGGCAGGGTTGAACTATGGCTACACCTTC. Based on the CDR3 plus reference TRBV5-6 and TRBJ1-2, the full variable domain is DAGVTQSPTHLIKTRGQQVTLRCSPKSGHDTVSWYQQALGQGPQFIFQYYEEEERQRGNFPDRFSGHQFPNYSSELNVNALLLGDSALYLCASSLAGLNYGYTFGSGTRLTVV.

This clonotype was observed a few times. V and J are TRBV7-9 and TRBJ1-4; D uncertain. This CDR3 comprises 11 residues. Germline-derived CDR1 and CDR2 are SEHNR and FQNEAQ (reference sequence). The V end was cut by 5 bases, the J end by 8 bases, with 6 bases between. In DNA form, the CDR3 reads TGTGCCAGCAGCCCCCAGGAAAAACTGTTTTTT. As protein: CASSPQEKLFF.

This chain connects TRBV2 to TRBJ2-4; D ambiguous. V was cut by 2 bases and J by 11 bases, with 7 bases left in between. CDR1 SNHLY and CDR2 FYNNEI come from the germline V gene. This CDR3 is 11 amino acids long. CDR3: CASSEYRVQYF. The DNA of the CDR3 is TGTGCCAGCAGTGAATACCGAGTTCAGTACTTC.

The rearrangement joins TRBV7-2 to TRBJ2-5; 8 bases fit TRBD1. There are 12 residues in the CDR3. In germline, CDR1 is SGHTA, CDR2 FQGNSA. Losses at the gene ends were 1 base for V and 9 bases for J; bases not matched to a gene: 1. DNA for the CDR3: TGTGCCAGCAGCTTAGACAGGGGGGCCCAGTACTTC. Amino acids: CASSLDRGAQYF. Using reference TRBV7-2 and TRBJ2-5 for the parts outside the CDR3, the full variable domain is GAGVSQSPSNKVTEKGKDVELRCDPISGHTALYWYRQSLGQGLEFLIYFQGNSAPDKSGLPSDRFSAERTGGSVSTLTIQRTQQEDSAVYLCASSLDRGAQYFGPGTRLLVL.

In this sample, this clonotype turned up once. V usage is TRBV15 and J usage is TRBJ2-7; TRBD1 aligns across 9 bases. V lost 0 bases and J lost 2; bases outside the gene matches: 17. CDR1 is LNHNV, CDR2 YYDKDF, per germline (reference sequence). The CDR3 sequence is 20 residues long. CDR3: CATSRDESGQGSEKPYEQYF. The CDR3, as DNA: TGTGCCACCAGCAGAGATGAGTCGGGACAGGGCTCCGAGAAGCCCTACGAGCAGTACTTC. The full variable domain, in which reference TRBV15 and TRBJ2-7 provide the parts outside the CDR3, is DAMVIQNPRYQVTQFGKPVTLSCSQTLNHNVMYWYQQKSSQAPKLLFHYYDKDFNNEADTPDNFQSRRPNTSFCFLDIRSPGLGDTAMYLCATSRDESGQGSEKPYEQYFGPGTRLTVT.

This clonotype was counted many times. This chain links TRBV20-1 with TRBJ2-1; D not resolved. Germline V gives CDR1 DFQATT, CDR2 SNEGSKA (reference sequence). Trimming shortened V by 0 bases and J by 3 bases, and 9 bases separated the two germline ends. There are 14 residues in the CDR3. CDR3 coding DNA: TGCAGTGCTAGAGATGACGGGCGCTACAATGAGCAGTTCTTC. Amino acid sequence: CSARDDGRYNEQFF.

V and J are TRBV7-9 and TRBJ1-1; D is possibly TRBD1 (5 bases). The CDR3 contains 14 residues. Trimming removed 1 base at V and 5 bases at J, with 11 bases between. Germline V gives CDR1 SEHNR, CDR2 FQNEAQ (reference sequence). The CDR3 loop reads CASSLEGCRTEAFF. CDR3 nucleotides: TGTGCCAGCAGCTTAGAGGGGTGTAGGACTGAAGCTTTCTTT.

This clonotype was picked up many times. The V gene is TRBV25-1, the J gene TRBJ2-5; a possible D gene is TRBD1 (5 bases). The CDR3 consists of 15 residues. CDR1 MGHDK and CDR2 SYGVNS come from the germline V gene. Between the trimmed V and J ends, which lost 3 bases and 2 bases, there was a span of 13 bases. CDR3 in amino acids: CASSDPTDIQETQYF. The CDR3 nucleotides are TGTGCCAGCAGTGACCCGACAGACATACAAGAGACCCAGTACTTC.

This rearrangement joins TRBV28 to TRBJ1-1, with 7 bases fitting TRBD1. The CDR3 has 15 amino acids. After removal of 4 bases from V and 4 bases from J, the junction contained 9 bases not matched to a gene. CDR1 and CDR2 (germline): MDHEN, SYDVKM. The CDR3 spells CASSSPTQGVTEAFF. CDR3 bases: TGTGCCAGCAGTTCACCCACCCAGGGGGTCACTGAAGCTTTCTTT.

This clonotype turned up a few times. DNA of the CDR3: TGTGCCAGCAATCTACGCACAGATACGCAGTATTTT. Amino acids: CASNLRTDTQYF. V is TRBV6-1 and J is TRBJ2-3; D uncertain. Germline V gives CDR1 MNHNS, CDR2 SASEGT. The CDR3 has 12 amino acids. V lost 7 bases, J lost 1 base, and 6 bases lay in between.

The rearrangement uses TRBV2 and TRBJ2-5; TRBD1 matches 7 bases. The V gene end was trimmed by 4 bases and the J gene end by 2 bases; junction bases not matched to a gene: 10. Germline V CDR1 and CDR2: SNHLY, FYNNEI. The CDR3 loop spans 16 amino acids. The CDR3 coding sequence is TGTGCCAGCAGTGGGACGACAGGGTGGGGACAAGAGACCCAGTACTTC. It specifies CASSGTTGWGQETQYF. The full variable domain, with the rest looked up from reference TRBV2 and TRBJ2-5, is EPEVTQTPSHQVTQMGQEVILRCVPISNHLYFYWYRQILGQKVEFLVSFYNNEISEKSEIFDDQFSVERPDGSNFTLKIRSTKLEDSAMYFCASSGTTGWGQETQYFGPGTRLLVL.

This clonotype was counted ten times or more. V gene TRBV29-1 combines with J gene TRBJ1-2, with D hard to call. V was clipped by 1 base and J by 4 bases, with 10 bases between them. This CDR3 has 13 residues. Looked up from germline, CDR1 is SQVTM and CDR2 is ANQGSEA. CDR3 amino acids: CSVEGVELYGYTF. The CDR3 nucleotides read TGCAGCGTTGAAGGGGTGGAACTCTATGGCTACACCTTC.

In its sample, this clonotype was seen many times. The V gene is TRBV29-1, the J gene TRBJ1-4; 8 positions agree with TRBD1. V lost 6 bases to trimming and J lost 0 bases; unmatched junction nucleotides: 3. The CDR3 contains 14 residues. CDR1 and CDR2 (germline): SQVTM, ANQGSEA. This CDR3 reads CSVGQGPTNEKLFF. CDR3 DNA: TGCAGCGTCGGACAGGGACCAACTAATGAAAAACTGTTTTTT.

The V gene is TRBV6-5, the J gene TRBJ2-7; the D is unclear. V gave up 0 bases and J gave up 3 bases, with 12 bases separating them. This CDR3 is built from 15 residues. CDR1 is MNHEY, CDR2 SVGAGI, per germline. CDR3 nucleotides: TGTGCCAGCAGTTACTCCCGGGCCGCAAACTACGAGCAGTACTTC. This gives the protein CASSYSRAANYEQYF.